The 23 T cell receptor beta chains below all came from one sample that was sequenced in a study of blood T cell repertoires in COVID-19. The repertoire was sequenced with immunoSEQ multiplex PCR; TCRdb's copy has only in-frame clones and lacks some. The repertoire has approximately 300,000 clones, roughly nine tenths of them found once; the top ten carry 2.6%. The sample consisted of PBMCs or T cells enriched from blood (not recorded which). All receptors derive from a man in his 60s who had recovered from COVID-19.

CDR3 sequence (DNA): TGTGCCAGCAGCTTTTCCCTACCTAGAGGCAACTATGGCTACACCTTC. Protein sequence: CASSFSLPRGNYGYTF. The gene calls are TRBV7-9 and TRBJ1-2; no reliable D call. The V end was cut by 3 bases, the J end by 2 bases, with 16 bases between. The germline CDR1 and CDR2 sequences are SEHNR and FQNEAQ (reference sequence). This CDR3 comprises 16 residues.

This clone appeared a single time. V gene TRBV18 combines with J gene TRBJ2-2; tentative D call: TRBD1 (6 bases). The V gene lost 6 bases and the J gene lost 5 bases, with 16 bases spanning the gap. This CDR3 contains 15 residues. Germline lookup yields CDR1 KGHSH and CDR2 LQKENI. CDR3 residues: CASSPLQGRTGELFF. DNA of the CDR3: TGTGCCAGCTCTCCGCTACAGGGACGTACCGGGGAGCTGTTTTTT.

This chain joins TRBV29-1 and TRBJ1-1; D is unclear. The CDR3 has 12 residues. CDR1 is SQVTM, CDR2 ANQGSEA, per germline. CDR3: CSTYAMNTEAFF. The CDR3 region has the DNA TGCAGTACTTACGCCATGAACACTGAAGCTTTCTTT.

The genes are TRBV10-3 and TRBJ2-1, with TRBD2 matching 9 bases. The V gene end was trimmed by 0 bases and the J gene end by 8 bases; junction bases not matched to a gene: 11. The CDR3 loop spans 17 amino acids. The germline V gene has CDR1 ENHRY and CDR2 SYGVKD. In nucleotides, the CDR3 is TGTGCCATCAGTGAGTCGACGGTTAGCGGGAGTATCTATGAGCAGTTCTTC. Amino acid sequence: CAISESTVSGSIYEQFF.

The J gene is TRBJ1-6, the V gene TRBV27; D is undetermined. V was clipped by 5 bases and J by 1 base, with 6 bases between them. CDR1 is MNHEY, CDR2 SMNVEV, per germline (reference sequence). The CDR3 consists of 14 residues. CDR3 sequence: CASSPGSYNSPLHF. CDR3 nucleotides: TGTGCCAGCAGTCCCGGGTCCTATAATTCACCCCTCCACTTT.

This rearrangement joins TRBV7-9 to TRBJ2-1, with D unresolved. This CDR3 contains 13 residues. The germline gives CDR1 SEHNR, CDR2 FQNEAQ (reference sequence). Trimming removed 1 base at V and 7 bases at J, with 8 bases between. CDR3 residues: CASSLVAGNEQFF. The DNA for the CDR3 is TGTGCCAGCAGCTTAGTAGCTGGGAATGAGCAGTTCTTC.

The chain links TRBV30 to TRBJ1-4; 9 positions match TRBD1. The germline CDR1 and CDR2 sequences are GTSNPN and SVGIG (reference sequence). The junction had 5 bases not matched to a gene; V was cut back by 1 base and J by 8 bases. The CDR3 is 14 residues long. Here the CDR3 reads CAWSGGQGTEKLFF. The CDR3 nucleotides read TGTGCCTGGAGTGGGGGACAGGGCACGGAAAAACTGTTTTTT.

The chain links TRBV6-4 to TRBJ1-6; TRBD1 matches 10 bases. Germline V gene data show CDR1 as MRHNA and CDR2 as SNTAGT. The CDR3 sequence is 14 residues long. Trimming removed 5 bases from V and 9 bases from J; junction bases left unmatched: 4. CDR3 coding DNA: TGTGCCAGCAGTCGGGACAGGGGAGGTTCACCCCTCCACTTT. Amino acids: CASSRDRGGSPLHF.

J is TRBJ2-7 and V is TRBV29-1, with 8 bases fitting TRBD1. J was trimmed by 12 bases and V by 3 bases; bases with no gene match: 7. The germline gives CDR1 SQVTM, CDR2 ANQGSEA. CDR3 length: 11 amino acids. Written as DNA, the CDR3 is TGCAGCGTTGATGGGACAGGAAGAATGTACTTC. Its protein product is CSVDGTGRMYF.

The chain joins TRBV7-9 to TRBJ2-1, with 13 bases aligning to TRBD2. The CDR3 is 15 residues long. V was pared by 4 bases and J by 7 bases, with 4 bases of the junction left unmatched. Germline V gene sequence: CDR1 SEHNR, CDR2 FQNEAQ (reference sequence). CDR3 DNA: TGTGCCAGCAGCTCTAGGACTAGCGGGAGAAATGAGCAGTTCTTC. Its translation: CASSSRTSGRNEQFF.

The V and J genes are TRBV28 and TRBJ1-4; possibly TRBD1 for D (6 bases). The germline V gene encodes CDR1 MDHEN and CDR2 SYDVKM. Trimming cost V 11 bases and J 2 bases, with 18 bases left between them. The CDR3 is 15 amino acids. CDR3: CAALPGGATNEKLFF. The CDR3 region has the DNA TGTGCCGCCCTTCCGGGGGGCGCCACTAATGAAAAACTGTTTTTT.

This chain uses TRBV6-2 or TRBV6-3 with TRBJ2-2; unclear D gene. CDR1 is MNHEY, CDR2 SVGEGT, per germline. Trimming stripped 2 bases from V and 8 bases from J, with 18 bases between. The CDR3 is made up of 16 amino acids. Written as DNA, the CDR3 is TGTGCCAGCAGTTACGTCCAGCCGACTCAAACTGGGGAGCTGTTTTTT. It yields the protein CASSYVQPTQTGELFF.

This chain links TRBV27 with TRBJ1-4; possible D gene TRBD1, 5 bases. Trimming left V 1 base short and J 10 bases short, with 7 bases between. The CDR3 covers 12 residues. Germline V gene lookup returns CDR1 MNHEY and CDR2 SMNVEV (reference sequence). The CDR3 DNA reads TGTGCCAGCAGTTTATTCGGGGGAAAACTGTTTTTT. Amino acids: CASSLFGGKLFF. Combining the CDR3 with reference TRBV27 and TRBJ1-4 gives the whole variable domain EAQVTQNPRYLITVTGKKLTVTCSQNMNHEYMSWYRQDPGLGLRQIYYSMNVEVTDKGDVPEGYKVSRKEKRNFPLILESPSPNQTSLYFCASSLFGGKLFFGSGTQLSVL.

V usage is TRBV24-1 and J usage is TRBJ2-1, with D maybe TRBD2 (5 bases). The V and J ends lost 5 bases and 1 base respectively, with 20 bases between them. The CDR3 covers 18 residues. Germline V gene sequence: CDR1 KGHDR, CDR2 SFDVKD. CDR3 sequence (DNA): TGTGCCACCAGTGGCCCAATGGGAGAGGGCCCTTCCTACAATGAGCAGTTCTTC. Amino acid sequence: CATSGPMGEGPSYNEQFF.

The CDR3: CASSLYQGDSPLHF. The CDR3 nucleotides read TGCGCCAGCAGCTTGTATCAGGGCGATTCACCCCTCCACTTT. The chain employs TRBV5-1 and TRBJ1-6, with D possibly TRBD1 on 5 matching bases. The CDR3 is 14 residues long. Germline CDR1 and CDR2: SGHRS and YFSETQ. V was pared by 1 base and J by 8 bases, with 10 bases between. Combining the CDR3 with reference TRBV5-1 and TRBJ1-6 gives the whole variable domain KAGVTQTPRYLIKTRGQQVTLSCSPISGHRSVSWYQQTPGQGLQFLFEYFSETQRNKGNFPGRFSGRQFSNSRSEMNVSTLELGDSALYLCASSLYQGDSPLHFGNGTRLTVT.

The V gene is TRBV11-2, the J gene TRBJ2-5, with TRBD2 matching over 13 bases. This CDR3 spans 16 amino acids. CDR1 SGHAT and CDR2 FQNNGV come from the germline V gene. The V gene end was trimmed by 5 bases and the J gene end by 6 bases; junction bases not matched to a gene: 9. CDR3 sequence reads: CASSLTSGRAYKTQYF. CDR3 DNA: TGTGCCAGCAGCCTTACTAGCGGGAGGGCCTATAAGACCCAGTACTTC.

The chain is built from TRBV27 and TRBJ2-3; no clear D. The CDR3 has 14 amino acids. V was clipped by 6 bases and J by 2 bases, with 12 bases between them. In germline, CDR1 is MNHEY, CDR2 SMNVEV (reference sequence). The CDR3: CASRYGLNTDTQYF. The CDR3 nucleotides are TGTGCCAGCAGATACGGTCTAAACACAGATACGCAGTATTTT.

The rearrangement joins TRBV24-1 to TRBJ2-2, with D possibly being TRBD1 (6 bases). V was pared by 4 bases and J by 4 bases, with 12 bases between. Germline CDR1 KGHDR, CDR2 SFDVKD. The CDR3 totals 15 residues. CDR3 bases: TGTGCCACCAGTGACCCTCGACAGGTCACCGGGGAGCTGTTTTTT. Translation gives CATSDPRQVTGELFF.

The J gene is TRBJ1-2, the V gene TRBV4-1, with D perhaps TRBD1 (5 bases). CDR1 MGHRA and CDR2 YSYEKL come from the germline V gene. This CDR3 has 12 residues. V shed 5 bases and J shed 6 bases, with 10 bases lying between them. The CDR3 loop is CASSFPGDGYTF. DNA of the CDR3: TGCGCCAGCAGCTTTCCGGGGGATGGCTACACCTTC.

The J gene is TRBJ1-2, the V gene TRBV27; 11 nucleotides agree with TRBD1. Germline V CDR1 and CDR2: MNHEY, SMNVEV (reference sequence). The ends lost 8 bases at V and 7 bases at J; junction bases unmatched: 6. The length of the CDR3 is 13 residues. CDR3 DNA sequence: TGTGCCAGCCGGGACAGGGGGTATCGTGGCTACACCTTC. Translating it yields CASRDRGYRGYTF.

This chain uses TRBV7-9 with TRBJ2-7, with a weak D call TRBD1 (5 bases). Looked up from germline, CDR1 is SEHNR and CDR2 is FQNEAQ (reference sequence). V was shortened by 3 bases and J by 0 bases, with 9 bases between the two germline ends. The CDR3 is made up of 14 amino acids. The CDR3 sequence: CASSFGQSSYEQYF. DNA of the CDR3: TGTGCCAGCAGCTTTGGACAAAGCTCCTACGAGCAGTACTTC.

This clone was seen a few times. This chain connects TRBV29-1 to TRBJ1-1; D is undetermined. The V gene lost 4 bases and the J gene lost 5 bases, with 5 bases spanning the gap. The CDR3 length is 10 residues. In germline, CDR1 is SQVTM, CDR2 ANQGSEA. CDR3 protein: CSVATTEAFF. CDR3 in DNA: TGCAGCGTTGCAACAACTGAAGCTTTCTTT.

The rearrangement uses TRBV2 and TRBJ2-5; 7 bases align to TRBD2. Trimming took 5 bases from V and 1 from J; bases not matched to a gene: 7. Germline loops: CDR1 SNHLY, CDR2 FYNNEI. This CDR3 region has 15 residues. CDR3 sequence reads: CASSLAGGGQETQYF. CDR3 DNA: TGTGCCAGCAGTTTAGCGGGCGGGGGCCAAGAGACCCAGTACTTC.